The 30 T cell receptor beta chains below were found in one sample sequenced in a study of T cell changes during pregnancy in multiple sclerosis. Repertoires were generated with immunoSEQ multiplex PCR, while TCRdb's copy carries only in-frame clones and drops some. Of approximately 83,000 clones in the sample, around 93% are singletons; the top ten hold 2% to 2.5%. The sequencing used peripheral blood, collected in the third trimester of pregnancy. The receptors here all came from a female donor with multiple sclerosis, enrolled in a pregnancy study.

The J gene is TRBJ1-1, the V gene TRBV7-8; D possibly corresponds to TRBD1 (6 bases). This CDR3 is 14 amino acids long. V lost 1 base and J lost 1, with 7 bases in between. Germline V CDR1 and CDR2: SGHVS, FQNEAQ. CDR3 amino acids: CASSLGQENTEAFF. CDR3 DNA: TGTGCCAGCAGCTTAGGACAGGAGAACACTGAAGCTTTCTTT.

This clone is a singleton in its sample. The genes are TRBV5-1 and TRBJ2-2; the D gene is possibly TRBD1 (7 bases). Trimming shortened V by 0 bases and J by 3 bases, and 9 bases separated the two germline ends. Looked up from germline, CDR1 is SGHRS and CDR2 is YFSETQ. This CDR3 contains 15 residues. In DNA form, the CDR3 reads TGCGCCAGCAGCTTGGTCAGGGGGGACACCGGGGAGCTGTTTTTT. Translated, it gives CASSLVRGDTGELFF.

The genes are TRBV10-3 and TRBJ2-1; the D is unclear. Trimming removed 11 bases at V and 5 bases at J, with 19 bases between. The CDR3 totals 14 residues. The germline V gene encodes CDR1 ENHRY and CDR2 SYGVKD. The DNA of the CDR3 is TGTGCCTCCGTCCCCAGCGTCCCTAACAATGAGCAGTTCTTC. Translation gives CASVPSVPNNEQFF.

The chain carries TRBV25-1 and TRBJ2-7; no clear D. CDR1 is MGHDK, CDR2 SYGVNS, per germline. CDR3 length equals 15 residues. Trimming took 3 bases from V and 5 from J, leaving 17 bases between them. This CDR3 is CASSEWRPSGNEQYF. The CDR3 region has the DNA TGTGCCAGCAGTGAGTGGCGGCCCTCTGGAAACGAGCAGTACTTC.

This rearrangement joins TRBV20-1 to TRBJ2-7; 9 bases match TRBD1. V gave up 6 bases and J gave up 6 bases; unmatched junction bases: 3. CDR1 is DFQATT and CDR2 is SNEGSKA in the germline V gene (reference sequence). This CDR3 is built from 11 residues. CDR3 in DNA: TGCAGTGCCCAGGACAGGGGCGAGCAGTACTTC. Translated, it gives CSAQDRGEQYF.

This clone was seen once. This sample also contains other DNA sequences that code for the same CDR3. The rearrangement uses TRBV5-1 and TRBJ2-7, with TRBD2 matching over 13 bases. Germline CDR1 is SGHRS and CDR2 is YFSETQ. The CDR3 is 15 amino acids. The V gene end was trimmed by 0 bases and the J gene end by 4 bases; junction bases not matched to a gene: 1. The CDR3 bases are TGCGCCAGCAGCTTGGGGACTAGCGGGAGTTACGAGCAGTACTTC. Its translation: CASSLGTSGSYEQYF.

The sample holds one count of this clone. Here the CDR3 reads CASSVQGGSDEQYF. DNA for the CDR3: TGTGCCAGCAGCGTTCAGGGGGGATCCGACGAGCAGTACTTC. The chain carries TRBV9 and TRBJ2-7, with D possibly being TRBD1 (7 bases). Trimming removed 2 bases at V and 5 bases at J, with 14 bases between. CDR1 and CDR2 (germline): SGDLS, YYNGEE. The CDR3 extends over 14 amino acids. Drawing the rest from reference TRBV9 and TRBJ2-7, the complete variable domain is DSGVTQTPKHLITATGQRVTLRCSPRSGDLSVYWYQQSLDQGLQFLIQYYNGEERAKGNILERFSAQQFPDLHSELNLSSLELGDSALYFCASSVQGGSDEQYFGPGTRLTVT.

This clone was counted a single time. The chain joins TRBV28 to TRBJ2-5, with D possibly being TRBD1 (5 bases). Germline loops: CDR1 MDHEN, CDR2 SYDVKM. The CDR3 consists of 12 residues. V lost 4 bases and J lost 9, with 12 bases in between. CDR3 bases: TGTGCCAGCAGTTCTGGGGCTACCTCCCAGTACTTC. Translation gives CASSSGATSQYF.

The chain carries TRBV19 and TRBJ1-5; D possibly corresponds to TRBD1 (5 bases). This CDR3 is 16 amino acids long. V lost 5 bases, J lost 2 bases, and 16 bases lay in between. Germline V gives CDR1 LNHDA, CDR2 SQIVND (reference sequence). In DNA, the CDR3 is TGTGCCAGTAGTCCTTATGCGGGGGGAGGCAATCAGCCCCAGCATTTT. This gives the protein CASSPYAGGGNQPQHF.

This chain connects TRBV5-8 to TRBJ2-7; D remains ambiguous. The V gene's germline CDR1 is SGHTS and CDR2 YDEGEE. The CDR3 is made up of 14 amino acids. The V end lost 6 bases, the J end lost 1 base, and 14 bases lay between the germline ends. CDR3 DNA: TGTGCCAGCATACCAGAACTATGGTCCTACGAGCAGTACTTC. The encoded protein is CASIPELWSYEQYF.

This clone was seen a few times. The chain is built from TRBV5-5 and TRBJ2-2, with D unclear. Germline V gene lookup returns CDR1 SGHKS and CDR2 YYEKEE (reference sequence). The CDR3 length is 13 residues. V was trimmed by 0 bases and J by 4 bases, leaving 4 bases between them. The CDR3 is CASSLDLTGELFF. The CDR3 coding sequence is TGTGCCAGCAGCTTGGATCTCACCGGGGAGCTGTTTTTT.

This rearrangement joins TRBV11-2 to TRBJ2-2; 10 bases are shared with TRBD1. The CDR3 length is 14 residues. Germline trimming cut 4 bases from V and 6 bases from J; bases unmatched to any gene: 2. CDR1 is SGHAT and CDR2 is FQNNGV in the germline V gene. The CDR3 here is CASSYGTGAGELFF. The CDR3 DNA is TGTGCCAGCAGCTACGGGACAGGGGCCGGGGAGCTGTTTTTT.

DNA of the CDR3: TGTGCCAGTAGTATATGGGGGAGGTTTCAGCCCCAGCATTTT. This sequence encodes CASSIWGRFQPQHF. The chain employs TRBV19 and TRBJ1-5; the D gene is possibly TRBD1 (5 bases). Trimming shortened V by 2 bases and J by 6 bases, and 11 bases separated the two germline ends. CDR3 length: 14 amino acids. Germline V gene lookup returns CDR1 LNHDA and CDR2 SQIVND (reference sequence).

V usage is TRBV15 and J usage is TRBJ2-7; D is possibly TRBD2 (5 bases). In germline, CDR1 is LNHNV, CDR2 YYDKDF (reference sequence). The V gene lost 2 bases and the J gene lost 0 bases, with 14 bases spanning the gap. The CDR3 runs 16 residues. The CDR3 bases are TGTGCCACCAGCAGATCTTTAGGGCGGGCCTCCTACGAGCAGTACTTC. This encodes CATSRSLGRASYEQYF. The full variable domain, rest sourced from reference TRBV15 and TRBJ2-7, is DAMVIQNPRYQVTQFGKPVTLSCSQTLNHNVMYWYQQKSSQAPKLLFHYYDKDFNNEADTPDNFQSRRPNTSFCFLDIRSPGLGDTAMYLCATSRSLGRASYEQYFGPGTRLTVT.

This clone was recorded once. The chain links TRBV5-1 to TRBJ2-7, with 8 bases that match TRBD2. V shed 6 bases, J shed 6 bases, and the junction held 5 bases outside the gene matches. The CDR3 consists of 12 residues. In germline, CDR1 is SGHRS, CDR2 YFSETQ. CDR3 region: CASTPGGGEQYF. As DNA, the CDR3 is TGCGCCAGCACCCCCGGGGGGGGCGAGCAGTACTTC.

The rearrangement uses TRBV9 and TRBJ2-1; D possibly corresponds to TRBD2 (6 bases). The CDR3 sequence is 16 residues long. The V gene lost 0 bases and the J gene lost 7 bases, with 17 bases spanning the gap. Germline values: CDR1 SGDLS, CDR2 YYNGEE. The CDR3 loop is CASSVGGGVGGNEQFF. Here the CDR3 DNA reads TGTGCCAGCAGCGTAGGAGGAGGGGTTGGGGGGAATGAGCAGTTCTTC.

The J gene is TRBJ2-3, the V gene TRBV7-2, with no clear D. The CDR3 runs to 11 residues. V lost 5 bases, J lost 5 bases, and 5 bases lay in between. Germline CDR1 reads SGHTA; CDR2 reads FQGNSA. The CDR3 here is CASSLRDTQYF. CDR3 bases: TGTGCCAGCAGCCTGAGAGATACGCAGTATTTT.

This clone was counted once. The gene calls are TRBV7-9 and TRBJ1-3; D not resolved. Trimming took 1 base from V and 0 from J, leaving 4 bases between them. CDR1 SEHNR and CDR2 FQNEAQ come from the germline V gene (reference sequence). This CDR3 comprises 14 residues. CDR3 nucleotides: TGTGCCAGCAGCTTAGGCAGCTCTGGAAACACCATATATTTT. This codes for CASSLGSSGNTIYF.

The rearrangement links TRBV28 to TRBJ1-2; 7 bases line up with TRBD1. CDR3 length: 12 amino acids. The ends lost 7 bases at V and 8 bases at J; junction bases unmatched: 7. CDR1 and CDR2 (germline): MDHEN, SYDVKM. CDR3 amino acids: CASNTGERGYTF. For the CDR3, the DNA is TGTGCCAGCAATACAGGGGAGAGGGGCTACACCTTC.

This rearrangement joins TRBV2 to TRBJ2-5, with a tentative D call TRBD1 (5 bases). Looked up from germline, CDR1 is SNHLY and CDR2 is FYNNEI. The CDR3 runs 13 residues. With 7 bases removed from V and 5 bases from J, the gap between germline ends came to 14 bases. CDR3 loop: CASMGRPNETQYF. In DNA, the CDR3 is TGTGCCAGCATGGGGCGGCCTAATGAGACCCAGTACTTC.

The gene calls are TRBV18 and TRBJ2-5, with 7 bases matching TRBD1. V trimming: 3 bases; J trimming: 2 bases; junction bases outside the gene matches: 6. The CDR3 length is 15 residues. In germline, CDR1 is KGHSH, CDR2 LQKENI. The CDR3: CASSPPQGIQETQYF. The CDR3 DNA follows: TGTGCCAGCTCACCTCCACAGGGGATACAAGAGACCCAGTACTTC.

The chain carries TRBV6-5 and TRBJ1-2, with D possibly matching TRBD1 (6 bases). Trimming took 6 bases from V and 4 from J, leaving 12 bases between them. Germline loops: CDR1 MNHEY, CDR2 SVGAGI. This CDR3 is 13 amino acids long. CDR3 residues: CASRDSQFYGYTF. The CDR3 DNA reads TGTGCCAGCAGGGACAGTCAATTCTATGGCTACACCTTC.

This CDR3 reads CASSFSTGLKNTEAFF. CDR3 sequence (DNA): TGTGCCAGCAGCTTTAGCACGGGACTCAAGAACACTGAAGCTTTCTTT. This chain joins TRBV7-2 and TRBJ1-1, with a weak D call TRBD1 (5 bases). Trimming removed 3 bases from V and 1 base from J, with 15 bases in between. The CDR3 is 16 residues long. Germline V gene sequence: CDR1 SGHTA, CDR2 FQGNSA.

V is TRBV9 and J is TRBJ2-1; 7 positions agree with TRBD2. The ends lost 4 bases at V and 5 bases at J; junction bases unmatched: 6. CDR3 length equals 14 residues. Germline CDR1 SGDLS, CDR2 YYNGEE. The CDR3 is CASSSLAVDNEQFF. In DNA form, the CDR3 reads TGTGCCAGCAGCTCTCTAGCGGTAGACAATGAGCAGTTCTTC.

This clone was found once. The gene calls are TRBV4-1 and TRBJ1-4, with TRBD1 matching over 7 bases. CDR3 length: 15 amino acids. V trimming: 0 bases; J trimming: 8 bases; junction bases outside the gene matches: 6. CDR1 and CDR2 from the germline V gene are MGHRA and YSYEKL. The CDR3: CASSQEGTDEEKLFF. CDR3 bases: TGCGCCAGCAGCCAAGAAGGGACAGATGAAGAAAAACTGTTTTTT.

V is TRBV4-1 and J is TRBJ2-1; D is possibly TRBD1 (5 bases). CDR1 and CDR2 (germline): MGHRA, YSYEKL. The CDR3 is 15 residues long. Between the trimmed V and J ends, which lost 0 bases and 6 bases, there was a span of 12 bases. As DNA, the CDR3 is TGCGCCAGCAGCCAAGATCTAGGGGCTATCAATGAGCAGTTCTTC. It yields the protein CASSQDLGAINEQFF.

This CDR3 reads CASTGQGGNYGYTF. Written as DNA, the CDR3 is TGTGCCAGCACCGGACAGGGAGGGAACTATGGCTACACCTTC. The chain is built from TRBV7-9 and TRBJ1-2; 8 bases align to TRBD1. The ends lost 7 bases at V and 2 bases at J; junction bases unmatched: 6. This CDR3 is 14 amino acids long. CDR1 and CDR2 (germline): SEHNR, FQNEAQ (reference sequence).

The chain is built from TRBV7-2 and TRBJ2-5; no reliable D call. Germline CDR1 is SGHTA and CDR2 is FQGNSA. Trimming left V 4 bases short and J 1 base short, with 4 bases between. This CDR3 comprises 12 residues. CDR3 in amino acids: CASSSIQETQYF. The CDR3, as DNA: TGTGCCAGCAGCTCCATCCAAGAGACCCAGTACTTC. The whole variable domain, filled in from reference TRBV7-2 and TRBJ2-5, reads GAGVSQSPSNKVTEKGKDVELRCDPISGHTALYWYRQSLGQGLEFLIYFQGNSAPDKSGLPSDRFSAERTGGSVSTLTIQRTQQEDSAVYLCASSSIQETQYFGPGTRLLVL.

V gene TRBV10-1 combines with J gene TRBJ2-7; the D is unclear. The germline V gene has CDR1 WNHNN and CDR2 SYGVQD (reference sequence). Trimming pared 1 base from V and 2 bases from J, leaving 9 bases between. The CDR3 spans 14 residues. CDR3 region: CASSEFTVTYEQYF. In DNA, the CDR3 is TGCGCCAGCAGTGAGTTTACAGTTACCTACGAGCAGTACTTC.

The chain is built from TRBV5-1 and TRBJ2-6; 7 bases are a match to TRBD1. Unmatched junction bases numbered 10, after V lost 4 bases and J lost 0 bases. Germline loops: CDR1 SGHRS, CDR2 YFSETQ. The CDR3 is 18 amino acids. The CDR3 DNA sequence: TGCGCCAGCAGCCTCTCCCGGACAGGCGTCTCTGGGGCCAACGTCCTGACTTTC. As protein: CASSLSRTGVSGANVLTF.